This entry lists 8 T cell receptor beta chains sequenced from one sample in a study of Ad26.COV2.S vaccination and SARS-CoV-2 variants. Treatment: roughly 18 received Ad26.COV2.S at low or high dose, single or two shots; roughly five received placebo; per-sample allocation not given. Samples were taken on day 63 after the first vaccine or placebo injection. Data came from immunoSEQ multiplex PCR; TCRdb stores just in-frame clones and leaves some out. The table lists about 350,000 clones, 88% of them singletons. The source material was peripheral blood, sampled in a trial of Ad26.COV2.S vaccine versus placebo. Receptor source: a person between 18 and 60 years old who received the Ad26.COV2.S COVID-19 vaccine or a placebo.

This clone has just a few counts. V usage is TRBV4-3 and J usage is TRBJ1-1; possibly TRBD1 for D (6 bases). The CDR3 loop spans 13 amino acids. Trimming left V 1 base short and J 3 bases short, with 6 bases between. Germline CDR1 reads LGHNA; CDR2 reads YSLEER. CDR3 region: CASSQAGDTEAFF. CDR3 DNA: TGCGCCAGCAGCCAAGCAGGGGACACTGAAGCTTTCTTT.

The CDR3 DNA is TGTGCCAGCACCATGGGAGGATTATCCACCGGGGAGCTGTTTTTT. This translates into CASTMGGLSTGELFF. J is TRBJ2-2 and V is TRBV27; a possible D gene is TRBD2 (6 bases). V dropped 7 bases and J dropped 4 bases, with 16 bases sitting between them. This CDR3 contains 15 residues. Germline V gene sequence: CDR1 MNHEY, CDR2 SMNVEV (reference sequence).

V and J are TRBV4-3 and TRBJ2-7, with D perhaps TRBD2 (5 bases). Germline CDR1 reads LGHNA; CDR2 reads YSLEER. The V and J ends lost 0 bases and 4 bases respectively, with 13 bases between them. The length of the CDR3 is 15 residues. In nucleotides, the CDR3 is TGCGCCAGCAGCCAAGAGCGGCAGCGGAGATACGAGCAGTACTTC. This translates into CASSQERQRRYEQYF.

The rearrangement uses TRBV28 and TRBJ1-2; no definite D call. This CDR3 is 12 amino acids long. Germline V CDR1 and CDR2: MDHEN, SYDVKM. The V and J ends lost 7 bases and 7 bases respectively, with 13 bases between them. The CDR3 coding sequence is TGTGCCAGCAACATGGTGGCGAGTGGCTACACCTTC. Its protein product is CASNMVASGYTF.

In nucleotides, the CDR3 is TGTGCCAGCAGCTTAGTCCCAGGGGGGTATGGCTACACCTTC. Translation gives CASSLVPGGYGYTF. The chain employs TRBV7-2 and TRBJ1-2, with 7 positions matching TRBD1. The length of the CDR3 is 14 residues. The germline V gene encodes CDR1 SGHTA and CDR2 FQGNSA. The ends lost 1 base at V and 5 bases at J; junction bases unmatched: 4.

V is TRBV18 and J is TRBJ1-1; D not resolved. Per the germline V gene, CDR1 is KGHSH and CDR2 is LQKENI. With 3 bases removed from V and 4 bases from J, the gap between germline ends came to 12 bases. There are 14 residues in the CDR3. The CDR3 is CASSPGRRATEAFF. Written as DNA, the CDR3 is TGTGCCAGCTCACCGGGCCGGCGCGCCACTGAAGCTTTCTTT.

The chain has TRBV11-3 and TRBJ2-3; 8 bases are shared with TRBD2. CDR1 is SGHNT and CDR2 is YENEEA in the germline V gene. V was pared by 1 base and J by 1 base, with 4 bases of the junction left unmatched. The CDR3 spans 16 residues. The CDR3 DNA sequence: TGTGCCAGCAGCTTAGGTTTGACTAGCGGCACAGATACGCAGTATTTT. It specifies CASSLGLTSGTDTQYF.

This chain links TRBV5-1 with TRBJ1-2, with D uncertain. The length of the CDR3 is 15 residues. Trimming stripped 2 bases from V and 3 bases from J, with 14 bases between. Germline V gene lookup returns CDR1 SGHRS and CDR2 YFSETQ. The CDR3 DNA sequence: TGCGCCAGCAGCTTCAGAGCTGACGCGGACTATGGCTACACCTTC. It yields the protein CASSFRADADYGYTF.